Detailed here is one TCR beta chain. Its antigen is currently unknown. Assay used: immunoSEQ multiplex PCR; TCRdb lists only in-frame clones, some missing. The sample records 850,000 to 1,100,000 clones, roughly 80% being singletons. This CDR3 spans 14 amino acids. CDR1 and CDR2 from the germline V gene are SGHRS and YFSETQ. V was cut by 0 bases and J by 5 bases, with 12 bases left in between. This specimen comes from a study of shared clonotypes between healthy human individuals. Study in general: Aged 18 to 49, the donors were two women and three men. Study-level points and caveats: Rarefaction analysis demonstrated incomplete sorted-subset sequencing notwithstanding large depth. Sharing across four donors was highest in naive CD4 (approximately 5%) and lowest in memory CD8 (roughly 0.4%).

All the donors were Caucasian adults who lived in Nashville, Tennessee. The V call is TRBV5-1, the J call TRBJ2-7, with D maybe TRBD1 (5 bases). Specimen: memory CD4+ T cells from PBMCs. Subset denoted: CD45RA-negative fraction. The source of this sequence is a man between 18 and 35 years old in good health. Some clones in this sample may be carry-over from other donors' samples. CDR3 amino acids: CASSLVQGIDEQYF. The CDR3 DNA reads as TGCGCCAGCAGCTTGGTCCAGGGTATCGACGAGCAGTACTTC.